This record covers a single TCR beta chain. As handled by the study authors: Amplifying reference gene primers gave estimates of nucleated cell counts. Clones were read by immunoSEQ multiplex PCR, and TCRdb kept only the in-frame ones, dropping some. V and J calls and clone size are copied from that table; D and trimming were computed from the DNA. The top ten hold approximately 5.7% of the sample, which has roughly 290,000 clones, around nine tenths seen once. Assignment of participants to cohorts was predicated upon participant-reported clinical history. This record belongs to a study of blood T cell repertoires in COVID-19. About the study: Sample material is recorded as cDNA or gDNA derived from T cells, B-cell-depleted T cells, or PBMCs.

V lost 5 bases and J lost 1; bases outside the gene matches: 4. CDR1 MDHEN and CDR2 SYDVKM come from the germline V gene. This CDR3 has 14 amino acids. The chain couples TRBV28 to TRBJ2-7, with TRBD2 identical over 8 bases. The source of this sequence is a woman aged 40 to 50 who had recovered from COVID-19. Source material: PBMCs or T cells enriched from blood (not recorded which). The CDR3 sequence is CASSTQRGSYEQYF. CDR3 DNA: TGTGCCAGCAGTACGCAGCGGGGGTCCTACGAGCAGTACTTC. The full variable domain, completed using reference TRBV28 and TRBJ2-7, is DVKVTQSSRYLVKRTGEKVFLECVQDMDHENMFWYRQDPGLGLRLIYFSYDVKMKEKGDIPEGYSVSREKKERFSLILESASTNQTSMYLCASSTQRGSYEQYFGPGTRLTVT.